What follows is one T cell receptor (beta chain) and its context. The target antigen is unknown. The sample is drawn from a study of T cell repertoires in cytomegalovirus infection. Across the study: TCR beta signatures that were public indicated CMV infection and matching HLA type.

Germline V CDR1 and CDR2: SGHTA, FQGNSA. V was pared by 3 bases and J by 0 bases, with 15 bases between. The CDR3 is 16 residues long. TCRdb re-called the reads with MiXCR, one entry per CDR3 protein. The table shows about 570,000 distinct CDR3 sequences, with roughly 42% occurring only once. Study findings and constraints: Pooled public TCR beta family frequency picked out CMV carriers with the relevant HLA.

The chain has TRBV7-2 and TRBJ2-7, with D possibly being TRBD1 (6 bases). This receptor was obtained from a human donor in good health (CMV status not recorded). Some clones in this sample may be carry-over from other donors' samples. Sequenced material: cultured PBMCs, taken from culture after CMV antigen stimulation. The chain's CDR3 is CASSFVGTPSSYEQYF. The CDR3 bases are TGTGCCAGCAGCTTTGTCGGGACACCGAGCTCCTACGAGCAGTACTTC.